These 8 T cell receptor beta chains were sequenced from one sample in a study of blood T cell repertoires in COVID-19. TCRdb keeps only in-frame clones here, not all; method: immunoSEQ multiplex PCR. The sample shows some 250,000 clones, about 90% of them seen only once. The source material was PBMCs or T cells enriched from blood (not recorded which). These receptors originate from a woman aged 40 to 50 with acute COVID-19.

CDR3 sequence: CASSLSRLRNTDTQYF. The CDR3, as DNA: TGTGCCAGCAGCTTAAGTCGACTAAGGAACACAGATACGCAGTATTTT. The rearrangement joins TRBV13 to TRBJ2-3, with TRBD2 as a possible D gene (5 bases). From germline, CDR1 is PRHDT and CDR2 FYEKMQ (reference sequence). Trimming removed 2 bases from V and 2 bases from J, with 14 bases in between. The CDR3 has 16 amino acids. Filled out from reference TRBV13 and TRBJ2-3, the complete variable domain reads AAGVIQSPRHLIKEKRETATLKCYPIPRHDTVYWYQQGPGQDPQFLISFYEKMQSDKGSIPDRFSAQQFSDYHSELNMSSLELGDSALYFCASSLSRLRNTDTQYFGPGTRLTVL.

This rearrangement joins TRBV7-9 to TRBJ2-1, with 9 bases aligning to TRBD2. Germline loops: CDR1 SEHNR, CDR2 FQNEAQ (reference sequence). The CDR3 extends over 14 amino acids. J was trimmed by 5 bases and V by 5 bases; bases with no gene match: 4. For the CDR3, the DNA is TGTGCCAGCAGCCCAGCGGGAGGCCACAATGAGCAGTTCTTC. As protein: CASSPAGGHNEQFF.

The chain is built from TRBV2 and TRBJ1-1; no definite D call. Germline V gene sequence: CDR1 SNHLY, CDR2 FYNNEI. The CDR3 sequence is 14 residues long. V lost 4 bases and J 3 bases, leaving 12 bases between the germline ends. The CDR3 region is CASSAGAWDTEAFF. The DNA of the CDR3 is TGTGCCAGCAGTGCGGGTGCGTGGGACACTGAAGCTTTCTTT.

The chain couples TRBV11-3 to TRBJ1-2; 7 bases match TRBD1. There are 14 residues in the CDR3. The V gene's germline CDR1 is SGHNT and CDR2 YENEEA. J gave up 5 bases and V 1 base, and 4 bases lay outside the gene matches. CDR3 amino acids: CASSLASGQYGYTF. As DNA, the CDR3 is TGTGCCAGCAGCTTAGCATCGGGACAGTATGGCTACACCTTC.

The gene calls are TRBV11-3 and TRBJ2-3; D is unresolved. The length of the CDR3 is 15 residues. V gave up 3 bases and J gave up 5 bases, with 15 bases separating them. CDR1 and CDR2 from the germline V gene are SGHNT and YENEEA. The CDR3 DNA is TGTGCCAGCAGCTTTGGTCCCAATCGAGGAGATACGCAGTATTTT. This codes for CASSFGPNRGDTQYF.

The chain uses TRBV3-1 (or the pseudogene TRBV3-2) and TRBJ2-7; 9 bases line up with TRBD1. V shed 8 bases, J shed 6 bases, and the junction held 8 bases outside the gene matches. Germline V gene data show CDR1 as LGHDT and CDR2 as YNNKEL (reference sequence). This CDR3 spans 13 amino acids. For the CDR3, the DNA is TGTGCCAGCCGAACGGGACAGGGAGCCGAGCAGTACTTC. This sequence encodes CASRTGQGAEQYF.

V gene TRBV6-5 combines with J gene TRBJ2-7, with D hard to call. The V and J ends lost 1 base and 0 bases respectively, with 7 bases between them. This CDR3 has 14 residues. Germline V gene sequence: CDR1 MNHEY, CDR2 SVGAGI. CDR3 sequence: CASSYLASSYEQYF. In nucleotides, the CDR3 is TGTGCCAGCAGTTACTTGGCTAGCTCCTACGAGCAGTACTTC.

The V and J genes are TRBV30 and TRBJ2-2; TRBD2 matches at 8 bases. The CDR3 spans 14 residues. With 5 bases clipped from V and 1 base from J, the junction kept 3 bases outside the gene matches. CDR1 GTSNPN and CDR2 SVGIG come from the germline V gene (reference sequence). CDR3 amino acids: CAWGTSGNTGELFF. The CDR3 DNA reads as TGTGCCTGGGGCACTAGCGGGAACACCGGGGAGCTGTTTTTT.